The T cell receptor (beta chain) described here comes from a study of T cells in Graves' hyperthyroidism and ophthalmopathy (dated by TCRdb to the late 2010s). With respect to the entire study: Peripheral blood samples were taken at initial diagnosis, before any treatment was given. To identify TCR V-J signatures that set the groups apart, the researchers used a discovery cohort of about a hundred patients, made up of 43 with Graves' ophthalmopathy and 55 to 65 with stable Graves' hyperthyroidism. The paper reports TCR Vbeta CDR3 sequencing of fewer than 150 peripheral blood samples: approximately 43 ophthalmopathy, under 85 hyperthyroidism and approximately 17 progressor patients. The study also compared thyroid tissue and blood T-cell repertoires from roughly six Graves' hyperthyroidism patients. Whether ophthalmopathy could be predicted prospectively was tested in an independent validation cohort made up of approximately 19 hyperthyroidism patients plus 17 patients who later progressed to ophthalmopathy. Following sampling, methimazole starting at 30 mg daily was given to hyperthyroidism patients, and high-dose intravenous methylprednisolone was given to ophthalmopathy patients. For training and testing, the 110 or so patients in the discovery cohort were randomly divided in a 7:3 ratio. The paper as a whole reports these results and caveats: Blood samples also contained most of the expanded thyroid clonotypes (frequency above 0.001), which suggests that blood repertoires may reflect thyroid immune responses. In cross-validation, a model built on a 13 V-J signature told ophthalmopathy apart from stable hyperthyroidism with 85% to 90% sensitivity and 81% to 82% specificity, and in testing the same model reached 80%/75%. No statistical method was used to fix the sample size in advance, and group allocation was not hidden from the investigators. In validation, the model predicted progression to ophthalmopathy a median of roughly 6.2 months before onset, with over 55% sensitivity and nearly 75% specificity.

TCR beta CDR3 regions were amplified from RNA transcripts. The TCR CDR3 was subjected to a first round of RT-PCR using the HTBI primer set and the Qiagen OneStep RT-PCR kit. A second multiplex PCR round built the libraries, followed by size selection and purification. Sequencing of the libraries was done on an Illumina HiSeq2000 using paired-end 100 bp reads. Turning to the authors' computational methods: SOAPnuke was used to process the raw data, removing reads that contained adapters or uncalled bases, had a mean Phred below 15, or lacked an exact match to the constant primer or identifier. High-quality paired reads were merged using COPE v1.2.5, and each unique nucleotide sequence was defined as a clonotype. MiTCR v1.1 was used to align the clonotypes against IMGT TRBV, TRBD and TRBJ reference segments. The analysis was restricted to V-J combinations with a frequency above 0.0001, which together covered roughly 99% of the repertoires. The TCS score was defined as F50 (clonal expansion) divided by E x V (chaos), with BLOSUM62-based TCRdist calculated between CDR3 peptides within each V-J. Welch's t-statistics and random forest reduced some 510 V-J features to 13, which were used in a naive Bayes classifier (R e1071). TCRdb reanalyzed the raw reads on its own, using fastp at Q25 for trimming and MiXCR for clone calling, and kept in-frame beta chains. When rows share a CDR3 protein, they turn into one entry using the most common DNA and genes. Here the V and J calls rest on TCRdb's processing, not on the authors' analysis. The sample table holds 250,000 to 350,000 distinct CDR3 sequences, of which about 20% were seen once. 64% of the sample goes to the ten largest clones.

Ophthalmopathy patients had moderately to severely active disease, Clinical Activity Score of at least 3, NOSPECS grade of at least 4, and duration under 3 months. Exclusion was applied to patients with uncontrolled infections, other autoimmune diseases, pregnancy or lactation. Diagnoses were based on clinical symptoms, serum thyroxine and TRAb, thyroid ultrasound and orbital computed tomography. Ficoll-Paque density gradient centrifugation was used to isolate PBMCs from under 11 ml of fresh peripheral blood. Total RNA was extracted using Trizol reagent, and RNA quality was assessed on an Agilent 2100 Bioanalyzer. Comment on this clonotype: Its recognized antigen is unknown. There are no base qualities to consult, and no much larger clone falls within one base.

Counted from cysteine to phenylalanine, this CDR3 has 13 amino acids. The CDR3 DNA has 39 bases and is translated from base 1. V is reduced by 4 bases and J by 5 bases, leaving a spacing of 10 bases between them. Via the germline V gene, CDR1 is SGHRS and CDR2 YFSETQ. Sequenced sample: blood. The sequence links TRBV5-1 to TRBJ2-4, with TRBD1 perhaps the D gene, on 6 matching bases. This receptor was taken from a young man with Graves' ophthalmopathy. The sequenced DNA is TGCGCCAGCAGCGCCGGACAGCAAAACATTCAGTACTTC. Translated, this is CASSAGQQNIQYF.